This T cell receptor (beta chain) stems from a study of blood T cells in healthy people across ages. Study-level results: Donor CMV status, an unknown factor, possibly confounded changes in expanded clonotypes.

Germline V gene lookup returns CDR1 SQVTM and CDR2 ANQGSEA. The CDR3 has 15 amino acids. This clonotype appeared once. Antigen: not known. The draw of peripheral blood yielded roughly 9.1 milliliters from each donor. Then a second PCR, running about 6 to 12 cycles, was carried out with a sample-barcoded 5' primer and a J-beta primer mix. TCRdb ran MiXCR on the 5' RACE reads and lists one entry per CDR3 protein. The data hold under 800,000 distinct CDR3 sequences, with roughly two fifths observed a single time. V usage is TRBV29-1 and J usage is TRBJ2-1; possible D gene TRBD2, 7 bases. The J call is in doubt because the DNA end fits TRBJ2-7 better. Input material: blood. The receptor was derived from an older woman in good health. The CDR3 reads CSVASGGLKPYEQYF. In DNA form, the CDR3 reads TGCAGCGTTGCATCCGGGGGGCTTAAGCCCTACGAGCAGTACTTC.